These 7 T cell receptor beta chains were sequenced from one sample in a study of blood T cells in healthy people across ages. Next came a second PCR, run for about 6 to 12 cycles, which used a sample-barcoded 5' primer along with a J-beta primer mix. TCRdb recomputed calls from the 5' RACE reads with MiXCR, one row per CDR3 protein. The sample consists of hundreds of thousands of distinct CDR3 sequences, roughly three fifths of them appearing once. Source material: blood. These receptors all come from a man in his forties or fifties in good health.

The genes are TRBV2 and TRBJ2-3; tentatively, D is TRBD2 (5 bases). This CDR3 comprises 12 residues. The V gene lost 9 bases and the J gene lost 1 base, with 8 bases spanning the gap. Germline V CDR1 and CDR2: SNHLY, FYNNEI. The CDR3 region has the DNA TGTGCCAGTCCAGCGGGCACAGATACGCAGTATTTT. It codes for CASPAGTDTQYF.

V is TRBV5-5 and J is TRBJ2-4; the match to TRBD1 covers 10 bases. The trim removed 0 bases at V and 8 bases at J, leaving 2 bases unmatched. CDR3 length: 14 residues. The germline V gene encodes CDR1 SGHKS and CDR2 YYEKEE (reference sequence). The CDR3 protein is CASSLVGQGYIQYF. CDR3 sequence (DNA): TGTGCCAGCAGCTTGGTGGGACAGGGGTACATTCAGTACTTC.

The rearrangement uses TRBV10-3 and TRBJ2-1; 10 bases match TRBD1. This CDR3 contains 16 residues. V lost 3 bases and J lost 6; bases outside the gene matches: 8. Germline-derived CDR1 and CDR2 are ENHRY and SYGVKD. Written as DNA, the CDR3 is TGTGCCATCAGTGAATCCCTGGGGGACAGGGGCAATGAGCAGTTCTTC. Encoded protein: CAISESLGDRGNEQFF.

The rearrangement joins TRBV11-2 to TRBJ1-2, with TRBD1 identical over 7 bases. The CDR3 has 14 amino acids. The trim removed 6 bases at V and 8 bases at J, leaving 12 bases unmatched. CDR1 and CDR2 (germline): SGHAT, FQNNGV. The CDR3 is CASRLQQGISGYTF. As DNA, the CDR3 is TGTGCCAGCAGGTTACAACAGGGGATCAGCGGCTACACCTTC.

This clonotype was seen only a few times. This sequence joins TRBV25-1 and TRBJ2-1; 7 bases map to TRBD2. From germline, CDR1 is MGHDK and CDR2 SYGVNS. J lost 2 bases, V lost 1 base, and 2 bases had no gene match. The CDR3 loop spans 15 amino acids. Written as DNA, the CDR3 is TGTGCCAGCAGTGAATCCCTAGCGGCCTACAATGAGCAGTTCTTC. This translates into CASSESLAAYNEQFF.

The table lists this clonotype with a few counts. The J gene is TRBJ1-4, the V gene TRBV25-1; 7 bases line up with TRBD1. The V gene end was trimmed by 6 bases and the J gene end by 8 bases; junction bases not matched to a gene: 6. CDR1 and CDR2 from the germline V gene are MGHDK and SYGVNS. The CDR3 spans 13 residues. The CDR3 sequence is CASSQGVVEKLFF. CDR3 bases: TGTGCCAGCAGCCAGGGGGTAGTCGAAAAACTGTTTTTT. Supplemented by reference TRBV25-1 and TRBJ1-4, the full variable domain reads EADIYQTPRYLVIGTGKKITLECSQTMGHDKMYWYQQDPGMELHLIHYSYGVNSTEKGDLSSESTVSRIRTEHFPLTLESARPSHTSQYLCASSQGVVEKLFFGSGTQLSVL.

J is TRBJ2-2 and V is TRBV6-2 or TRBV6-3; possibly TRBD1 for D (5 bases). The V gene lost 10 bases and the J gene lost 7 bases, with 10 bases spanning the gap. Germline V gene lookup returns CDR1 MNHEY and CDR2 SVGEGT. This CDR3 contains 11 residues. As DNA, the CDR3 is TGTGCCACCTTAAGGGGCGGGGAGCTGTTTTTT. This translates into CATLRGGELFF.